This T cell receptor (beta chain) was obtained from a study of blood T cell repertoires in COVID-19. The overall study: Samples representing acute and convalescent COVID-19 were sourced from the United States, Italy and Spain.

Looked up from germline, CDR1 is KGHSH and CDR2 is LQKENI. The CDR3 loop spans 15 amino acids. Trimming removed 0 bases at V and 5 bases at J, with 11 bases between. The authors' processing: Researchers report that nucleated cell counts were estimated from reference gene primer amplification. Generated by immunoSEQ multiplex PCR, the TCRdb table keeps only in-frame clones and is missing some. V, J and clone size derive from that table, while D and trimming were established from the DNA sequence. The top ten hold just over 7% of the sample, which has about 320,000 clones, approximately 85% seen once. This clone was detected once.

The V and J genes are TRBV18 and TRBJ2-1, with D tentatively TRBD2 (5 bases). The receptor comes from a human donor in a cohort sampled during active COVID-19. Sequencing was performed on peripheral blood. For the CDR3, the DNA is TGTGCCAGCTCACCACCGAGGGCGTGGGACAATGAGCAGTTCTTC. Protein sequence: CASSPPRAWDNEQFF.